The 30 T cell receptor beta chains given below trace back to one sample, sequenced in a study of Graves' ophthalmopathy and Graves' hyperthyroidism. Amplification of the TCR beta CDR3 regions used RNA transcripts (as template). HTBI-primed RT-PCR formed the first round, and a multiplex PCR formed the second. MiXCR, run by TCRdb on the multiplex PCR reads, gives a single entry per CDR3 protein. The sample lists a few hundred thousand distinct CDR3 sequences, 15% to 19% occurring once. Sequencing was carried out using peripheral blood. These receptors came from a woman between 18 and 29 years old with stable Graves' hyperthyroidism.

This clonotype was observed at least ten times. The chain combines TRBV15 with TRBJ1-2; TRBD1 is a possible D gene (6 bases). The germline V gene has CDR1 LNHNV and CDR2 YYDKDF (reference sequence). Trimming removed 1 base at V and 4 bases at J, with 16 bases between. This CDR3 is built from 16 residues. CDR3 region: CATSRGGKQGSYGYTF. The CDR3 DNA reads as TGTGCCACCAGCAGAGGGGGAAAACAGGGTTCCTATGGCTACACCTTC.

This clonotype was seen repeatedly, ten times or more. This chain links TRBV12-3 or TRBV12-4 with TRBJ1-3; 7 positions agree with TRBD1. Trimming cost V 6 bases and J 3 bases; bases outside gene matches: 8. This CDR3 comprises 15 residues. The CDR3 DNA reads as TGTGCCAGCAGACGAGGGGGCGTAGGTGGAAACACCATATATTTT. Its translation is CASRRGGVGGNTIYF.

This clonotype was detected a few times. The rearrangement links TRBV19 to TRBJ2-7; possibly TRBD2 for D (5 bases). V was trimmed by 4 bases and J by 2 bases, leaving 12 bases between them. The CDR3 extends over 14 amino acids. Germline V gene data show CDR1 as LNHDA and CDR2 as SQIVND (reference sequence). The CDR3 sequence: CASSTTRGAYEQYF. In nucleotides, the CDR3 is TGTGCCAGTAGTACAACACGGGGAGCCTACGAGCAGTACTTC.

This clonotype occurred many times. The chain links TRBV15 to TRBJ1-6; weak D call: TRBD1 (5 bases). V dropped 3 bases and J dropped 2 bases, with 17 bases sitting between them. Germline CDR1 is LNHNV and CDR2 is YYDKDF (reference sequence). CDR3 length: 18 residues. CDR3 residues: CATSRTRGGGTYNSPLHF. The CDR3 nucleotides read TGTGCCACCAGCAGGACGAGAGGTGGGGGGACCTATAATTCACCCCTCCACTTT.

Many counts were recorded for this clonotype. V gene TRBV18 combines with J gene TRBJ2-7, with TRBD1 matching 10 bases. CDR3 length equals 13 residues. Germline assignment: CDR1 KGHSH and CDR2 LQKENI. Trimming took 6 bases from V and 9 from J; bases not matched to a gene: 8. This chain's CDR3 is CASSSTGGSWQYF. CDR3 coding DNA: TGTGCCAGCTCGTCGACAGGGGGCTCGTGGCAGTACTTC. Variable domain in full (rest from reference TRBV18 and TRBJ2-7): NAGVMQNPRHLVRRRGQEARLRCSPMKGHSHVYWYRQLPEEGLKFMVYLQKENIIDESGMPKERFSAEFPKEGPSILRIQQVVRGDSAAYFCASSSTGGSWQYFGPGTRLTVT.

This clonotype has ten or more counts. This chain's CDR3 is CASSHHLLDSETQYF. Here the CDR3 DNA reads TGTGCCAGCAGCCACCACCTACTAGATTCTGAGACCCAGTACTTC. J is TRBJ2-5 and V is TRBV6-2 or TRBV6-3, with D tentatively TRBD2 (5 bases). Germline CDR1 is MNHEY and CDR2 is SVGEGT. Between the trimmed V and J ends, which lost 6 bases and 5 bases, there was a span of 19 bases. The CDR3 loop spans 15 amino acids.

The J gene is TRBJ2-2, the V gene TRBV19, with 9 bases aligning to TRBD1. With 4 bases clipped from V and 3 bases from J, the junction kept 9 bases outside the gene matches. Germline CDR1 LNHDA, CDR2 SQIVND (reference sequence). The CDR3 extends over 17 amino acids. CDR3 nucleotides: TGTGCCAGTAGTAAGGACAGGGGAGGGCCTGACACCGGGGAGCTGTTTTTT. Translation: CASSKDRGGPDTGELFF.

This clonotype appeared many times. The J gene is TRBJ1-5, the V gene TRBV6-2 or TRBV6-3; a possible D gene is TRBD1 (6 bases). CDR3 length: 17 residues. V lost 2 bases and J lost 7, with 21 bases in between. CDR1 MNHEY and CDR2 SVGEGT come from the germline V gene. Here the CDR3 reads CASSYPAIPGGGQPQHF. In DNA, the CDR3 is TGTGCCAGCAGTTACCCGGCGATCCCGGGGGGCGGGCAGCCCCAGCATTTT.

The rearrangement uses TRBV27 and TRBJ2-1; D is perhaps TRBD1 (5 bases). Trimming removed 4 bases at V and 2 bases at J, with 12 bases between. Germline CDR1 and CDR2: MNHEY and SMNVEV (reference sequence). CDR3 length: 15 amino acids. DNA for the CDR3: TGTGCCAGCAGTTCCCCGACAGACGCCTACAATGAGCAGTTCTTC. It is translated as CASSSPTDAYNEQFF.

This clonotype has more than one count but fewer than ten. J is TRBJ1-1 and V is TRBV2; D possibly corresponds to TRBD1 (5 bases). V was cut by 6 bases and J by 0 bases, with 23 bases left in between. Germline CDR1 SNHLY, CDR2 FYNNEI. CDR3 length: 18 amino acids. The CDR3 nucleotides read TGTGCCAGCAGCGAAACTCAGGGTCGGGCTCTTATGAACACTGAAGCTTTCTTT. This encodes CASSETQGRALMNTEAFF.

This clonotype has just a few counts. The V call is TRBV11-2, the J call TRBJ2-7; weak D call: TRBD1 (5 bases). The germline V gene has CDR1 SGHAT and CDR2 FQNNGV. The CDR3 is 15 amino acids. Trimming pared 5 bases from V and 2 bases from J, leaving 16 bases between. This CDR3 reads CASSPTQVTPYEQYF. CDR3 coding DNA: TGTGCCAGCAGCCCAACACAGGTTACTCCCTACGAGCAGTACTTC.

CDR3 in DNA: TGTGCCAGCGCCAGCGGGGGACGCACAGATACGCAGTATTTT. This encodes CASASGGRTDTQYF. The rearrangement joins TRBV12-3 or TRBV12-4 to TRBJ2-3; 8 bases are a match to TRBD2. Trimming removed 8 bases from V and 1 base from J; junction bases left unmatched: 5. The CDR3 sequence is 14 residues long.

V usage is TRBV6-5 and J usage is TRBJ2-5, with no clear D. Germline lookup yields CDR1 MNHEY and CDR2 SVGAGI. Trimming shortened V by 11 bases and J by 5 bases, and 12 bases separated the two germline ends. The CDR3 totals 11 residues. CDR3 loop: CAVVGQETQYF. Here the CDR3 DNA reads TGTGCCGTCGTCGGCCAGGAGACCCAGTACTTC.

This clonotype appeared a few times. The chain links TRBV18 to TRBJ1-5; D not certain. Germline V gene data show CDR1 as KGHSH and CDR2 as LQKENI. V gave up 3 bases and J gave up 4 bases, with 13 bases separating them. There are 15 residues in the CDR3. CDR3 loop: CASSPTFGENQPQHF. CDR3 nucleotides: TGTGCCAGCTCACCTACCTTCGGAGAAAATCAGCCCCAGCATTTT.

The CDR3 loop reads CASSFEAGQRNSPLHF. The DNA for the CDR3 is TGCGCCAGCAGCTTCGAGGCAGGACAAAGGAATTCACCCCTCCACTTT. This chain uses TRBV5-1 with TRBJ1-6; D possibly corresponds to TRBD1 (5 bases). Trimming removed 2 bases from V and 7 bases from J, with 16 bases in between. This CDR3 is 16 amino acids long. CDR1 and CDR2 from the germline V gene are SGHRS and YFSETQ.

This clonotype showed up many times. The chain uses TRBV12-3 or TRBV12-4 and TRBJ2-7; 8 nucleotides agree with TRBD2. There are 16 residues in the CDR3. The ends lost 5 bases at V and 0 bases at J; junction bases unmatched: 9. The CDR3 DNA follows: TGTGCCAGCAGTCTTTACGCGGGAGGTGTCTCCTACGAGCAGTACTTC. It is translated as CASSLYAGGVSYEQYF.

This clonotype was seen repeatedly, ten times or more. The junction differs from germline at one of its ends, possibly a read error. The chain is built from TRBV12-3 or TRBV12-4 and TRBJ2-4; perhaps TRBD2 as D (5 bases). The CDR3 extends over 14 amino acids. The CDR3 region has the DNA TGTGCCAGCAGTCTCGGGGTAGCCAAAAACATTAAGTACTTC. It codes for CASSLGVAKNIKYF.

This chain links TRBV5-1 with TRBJ2-5, with a weak D call TRBD2 (6 bases). The CDR3 runs 16 residues. V lost 2 bases and J lost 5, with 19 bases in between. Per the germline V gene, CDR1 is SGHRS and CDR2 is YFSETQ. As DNA, the CDR3 is TGCGCCAGCAGCTTCCTCGGAGGGCGGGCGGAGGAGACCCAGTACTTC. This gives the protein CASSFLGGRAEETQYF.

This clonotype has at least ten counts. The rearrangement links TRBV27 to TRBJ1-2; TRBD1 matches 9 bases. Losses at the gene ends were 3 bases for V and 5 bases for J; bases not matched to a gene: 7. Germline assignment: CDR1 MNHEY and CDR2 SMNVEV (reference sequence). There are 15 residues in the CDR3. As DNA, the CDR3 is TGTGCCAGCAGTTTTCCGGGACAGGGAAGATATGGCTACACCTTC. Encoded protein: CASSFPGQGRYGYTF.

This chain joins TRBV6-1 and TRBJ2-5; D perhaps matches TRBD2 (6 bases). CDR3 size: 13 residues. V shed 6 bases and J shed 2 bases, with 10 bases lying between them. Germline-derived CDR1 and CDR2 are MNHNS and SASEGT. CDR3 DNA sequence: TGTGCCAGCAGGCCGGGACTGCAAGAGACCCAGTACTTC. This codes for CASRPGLQETQYF.

Ten or more counts support this clonotype. V gene TRBV19 combines with J gene TRBJ2-7; D is undetermined. This CDR3 spans 15 amino acids. The V gene's germline CDR1 is LNHDA and CDR2 SQIVND (reference sequence). Trimming shortened V by 2 bases and J by 2 bases, and 13 bases separated the two germline ends. The DNA for the CDR3 is TGTGCCAGTAGTATAAAGTCGGATTTACCCTACGAGCAGTACTTC. Its translation is CASSIKSDLPYEQYF. The entire variable domain, with the rest obtained from reference TRBV19 and TRBJ2-7, is as follows: DGGITQSPKYLFRKEGQNVTLSCEQNLNHDAMYWYRQDPGQGLRLIYYSQIVNDFQKGDIAEGYSVSREKKESFPLTVTSAQKNPTAFYLCASSIKSDLPYEQYFGPGTRLTVT.

Details on this clonotype: One end of the junction fails to match germline, which may point to a read error. The chain carries TRBV10-3 and TRBJ2-2, with D perhaps given as TRBD1 or TRBD2 (5 bases each). This CDR3 region has 15 residues. Per the germline V gene, CDR1 is ENHRY and CDR2 is SYGVKD. This CDR3 is CASSESIGAYGELFF. The CDR3 DNA follows: TGTGCCAGCAGTGAGTCGATCGGGGCGTACGGGGAGCTGTTTTTT.

This clonotype was seen ten or more times. The genes are TRBV7-2 and TRBJ1-6; D uncertain. The germline CDR1 and CDR2 sequences are SGHTA and FQGNSA. This CDR3 is 16 amino acids long. With 0 bases removed from V and 0 bases from J, the gap between germline ends came to 6 bases. CDR3 sequence (DNA): TGTGCCAGCAGCTTAGCGGTGGGCTCCTATAATTCACCCCTCCACTTT. Translated, it gives CASSLAVGSYNSPLHF.

The sample holds many counts of this clonotype. The genes are TRBV24-1 and TRBJ1-1, with D perhaps matching TRBD1 (6 bases). The CDR3 consists of 17 residues. V lost 4 bases and J 0 bases, leaving 17 bases between the germline ends. Germline values: CDR1 KGHDR, CDR2 SFDVKD. This chain's CDR3 is CATSDYATRGVNTEAFF. The CDR3 nucleotides are TGTGCCACCAGTGACTACGCCACAAGGGGGGTGAACACTGAAGCTTTCTTT.

V usage is TRBV6-2 or TRBV6-3 and J usage is TRBJ1-5, with 10 nucleotides matching TRBD1. The J segment lost 6 bases and the V segment lost 7 bases, leaving 9 bases of the junction unmatched. The CDR3 spans 15 residues. The germline V gene has CDR1 MNHEY and CDR2 SVGEGT. In nucleotides, the CDR3 is TGTGCCAGCAACCCCGACAGGGGGCCTTTTCAGCCCCAGCATTTT. Its protein is CASNPDRGPFQPQHF.

The table lists this clonotype with many counts. The chain has TRBV7-3 and TRBJ1-1; D is uncertain. The ends were cut back, 0 bases at V and 5 bases at J, with 10 bases in the middle. The CDR3 has 14 residues. CDR1 is SGHTA and CDR2 is FQGTGA in the germline V gene. The CDR3 coding sequence is TGTGCCAGCAGCTTAACCCGGGCCACAACTGAAGCTTTCTTT. Encoded protein: CASSLTRATTEAFF. The full variable domain, with the rest looked up from reference TRBV7-3 and TRBJ1-1, is GAGVSQTPSNKVTEKGKYVELRCDPISGHTALYWYRQSLGQGPEFLIYFQGTGAADDSGLPNDRFFAVRPEGSVSTLKIQRTERGDSAVYLCASSLTRATTEAFFGQGTRLTVV.

In this sample, this clonotype turned up many times. A read error is likely, as this CDR3 ends without the conserved phenylalanine or tryptophan. This rearrangement joins TRBV2 to TRBJ1-1, with TRBD1 identical over 7 bases. Germline V CDR1 and CDR2: SNHLY, FYNNEI. The CDR3 has 13 residues. The CDR3 protein is CASRDRVNTEAFL. The CDR3 DNA reads as TGTGCCAGCCGTGACAGGGTGAACACTGAAGCTTTCCTT.

This clonotype was observed many times. CDR3 bases: TGCGCCAGCATGGGACGCGGACAGGGGGCTAACTATGGCTACACCTTC. It encodes CASMGRGQGANYGYTF. The rearrangement uses TRBV10-1 and TRBJ1-2; TRBD1 matches at 10 bases. CDR3 length: 16 amino acids. V lost 7 bases and J lost 0; bases outside the gene matches: 8. CDR1 and CDR2 from the germline V gene are WNHNN and SYGVQD (reference sequence).

At least ten counts were recorded for this clonotype. The chain couples TRBV12-5 to TRBJ1-1, with D maybe TRBD1 (5 bases). In germline, CDR1 is LGHNT, CDR2 FRNRAP. This CDR3 has 14 residues. V lost 3 bases and J 6 bases, leaving 14 bases between the germline ends. The CDR3 region has the DNA TGTGCTAGTGGTTTAAGTCAGGGCGGCGCTGAAGCTTTCTTT. It specifies CASGLSQGGAEAFF.

This clonotype was observed many times. The chain employs TRBV2 and TRBJ1-1, with 7 bases fitting TRBD1. The V gene end was trimmed by 6 bases and the J gene end by 5 bases; junction bases not matched to a gene: 6. The germline gives CDR1 SNHLY, CDR2 FYNNEI. The CDR3 has 13 amino acids. CDR3: CASRQGWDTEAFF. The CDR3 DNA reads as TGTGCCAGCAGACAGGGGTGGGATACTGAAGCTTTCTTT.